The rows below give T cell receptor beta chains drawn from one sample of a study of blood T cells in healthy people across ages. TCRdb reanalysed the 5' RACE reads using MiXCR and keeps one entry per CDR3 protein. The repertoire consists of roughly 800,000 distinct CDR3 sequences, with 25% occurring once and the leading ten covering 9.4%. This sample also appeared in a second study, on T cells of mothers and their children.

The sequencing input was blood. The source is a boy aged 10-17 years in good health. Each CDR3 is given with its conserved first and last residue. Each record gives: CDR3 DNA, CDR3 protein, clone size, J gene, D gene, V gene. A D gene is named only where the DNA matches it firmly. Clone size, where shown, is once, few, many, or a class for clones that have expanded.

CDR3 DNA: TGTGCCAGCAGTTTAAATGGTGGATCACCCCAGTACTTC
CDR3 protein: CASSLNGGSPQYF
clone size: NA
J gene: TRBJ2-5
D gene: NA
V gene: TRBV27

CDR3 DNA: TGTGCCAGCCACCTTGAATACACCGGGGAGCTGTTTTTT
CDR3 protein: CASHLEYTGELFF
clone size: NA
J gene: TRBJ2-2
D gene: NA
V gene: TRBV2

CDR3 DNA: TGTGCCAGCAGTTTATCCGCCGTAGAGGCGGGACCCTACAATGAGCAGTTCTTC
CDR3 protein: CASSLSAVEAGPYNEQFF
clone size: NA
J gene: TRBJ2-1
D gene: NA
V gene: TRBV27

CDR3 DNA: TGTGCCAGCAGCCCTTCGGACGTTGTGCGTGAAAAACTGTTTTTT
CDR3 protein: CASSPSDVVREKLFF
clone size: few
J gene: TRBJ1-4
D gene: NA
V gene: TRBV3-1

CDR3 DNA: TGTGCCAGCAGAGTAGACAGCAACTATGGCTACACCTTC
CDR3 protein: CASRVDSNYGYTF
clone size: NA
J gene: TRBJ1-2
D gene: NA
V gene: TRBV6-6

CDR3 DNA: TGTGCCAGCAGCTTAGCGGCTAGCGGGATAGAGCAGTACTTC
CDR3 protein: CASSLAASGIEQYF
clone size: NA
J gene: TRBJ2-7
D gene: TRBD2
V gene: TRBV7-9

CDR3 DNA: TGTGCCAGCAGCCGTTTAGCGGGAGGGCCACCTGAGCAGTTCTTC
CDR3 protein: CASSRLAGGPPEQFF
clone size: NA
J gene: TRBJ2-1
D gene: TRBD2
V gene: TRBV6-5

CDR3 DNA: TGCAGTGCTAGCTCTCCAGGGGGCTGGGATAGGTCTAATGAAAAACTGTTTTTT
CDR3 protein: CSASSPGGWDRSNEKLFF
clone size: NA
J gene: TRBJ1-4
D gene: TRBD1
V gene: TRBV20-1

CDR3 DNA: TGTGCCAGCAGGGGAGCGGGACTAGCCAAAAACATTCAGTACTTC
CDR3 protein: CASRGAGLAKNIQYF
clone size: NA
J gene: TRBJ2-4
D gene: TRBD2
V gene: TRBV6-1

CDR3 DNA: TGTGCCAGCAGTGTTCGACAGGGGGCGGAAGAGCAGTACTTC
CDR3 protein: CASSVRQGAEEQYF
clone size: NA
J gene: TRBJ2-5
D gene: TRBD1
V gene: TRBV6-1

CDR3 DNA: TGCAGTGCTGCACCGCCGGGGACAGAGCCAGATACGCAGTATTTT
CDR3 protein: CSAAPPGTEPDTQYF
clone size: NA
J gene: TRBJ2-3
D gene: TRBD1
V gene: TRBV20-1

CDR3 DNA: TGCAGCGTCACTAGCGCAGATACGCAGTATTTT
CDR3 protein: CSVTSADTQYF
clone size: few
J gene: TRBJ2-3
D gene: TRBD2
V gene: TRBV29-1

CDR3 DNA: TGTGCCAGCAGTTTTTACGCGGGGACAGGGGCCACCGGGGAGCTGTTTTTT
CDR3 protein: CASSFYAGTGATGELFF
clone size: NA
J gene: TRBJ2-2
D gene: TRBD1
V gene: TRBV12-3/TRBV12-4

CDR3 DNA: TGTGCCAGCAGTTTAGCGCGCGGGGACAGGGACATATTCTTC
CDR3 protein: CASSLARGDRDIFF
clone size: few
J gene: TRBJ2-1
D gene: TRBD1
V gene: TRBV12-3/TRBV12-4

CDR3 DNA: TGCAGCGTTGTACGGACAGGGACTATTTTCGACGAGCAGTACTTC
CDR3 protein: CSVVRTGTIFDEQYF
clone size: NA
J gene: TRBJ2-7
D gene: NA
V gene: TRBV29-1

CDR3 DNA: TGTGCCAGCAGCCAAGGCTACGGGACGTGGGCCTACGAGCAGTACTTC
CDR3 protein: CASSQGYGTWAYEQYF
clone size: NA
J gene: TRBJ2-7
D gene: NA
V gene: TRBV3-1

CDR3 DNA: TGCAGTGCGGGACTAGCGGGATACGAGCAGTACTTC
CDR3 protein: CSAGLAGYEQYF
clone size: NA
J gene: TRBJ2-7
D gene: TRBD2
V gene: TRBV20-1

CDR3 DNA: TGTGCCAGTAGTATAGGAGGGGCAGAGACCCAGTACTTC
CDR3 protein: CASSIGGAETQYF
clone size: few
J gene: TRBJ2-5
D gene: NA
V gene: TRBV19

CDR3 DNA: TGTGCCAGCAGCCGACGCGGTGGCTATGGCTACACCTTC
CDR3 protein: CASSRRGGYGYTF
clone size: NA
J gene: TRBJ1-2
D gene: NA
V gene: TRBV7-3

CDR3 DNA: TGTGCCAGCAGCTTAGGGTATCGACAGAACACTGAAGCTTTCTTT
CDR3 protein: CASSLGYRQNTEAFF
clone size: few
J gene: TRBJ1-1
D gene: NA
V gene: TRBV7-8